This T cell receptor beta chain was profiled in a study of Graves' ophthalmopathy and Graves' hyperthyroidism. Trimming took off 0 bases at V and 6 bases at J, with 24 bases between the two ends. CDR1 and CDR2 from the germline V gene are ENHRY and SYGVKD. The CDR3 spans 19 residues. The authors amplified TCR beta CDR3 regions, and they did so from RNA transcripts for repertoire sequencing. RT-PCR was first run with HTBI primers, then multiplex PCR in a second round. TCRdb re-called the multiplex PCR reads through MiXCR, storing one row per CDR3 protein. The sample contains about 370,000 distinct CDR3 sequences, about 17% of which appear only once. This clonotype was recorded at least ten times.

The rearrangement uses TRBV10-3 and TRBJ1-5; D may be TRBD1 (5 bases). The source material was peripheral blood. The TCR sequence derives from an adult woman with stable Graves' hyperthyroidism. The CDR3 coding sequence is TGTGCCATCAGTGAGTCCTTAGGGGCAGGGAAGGTCTCGGGTCAGCCCCAGCATTTT. This translates into CAISESLGAGKVSGQPQHF.